This entry describes one T cell receptor (beta chain). What it binds is unknown. The data were taken from a study of T cell responses to AZD1222 COVID-19 vaccine. CDR1 is LGHDT, CDR2 YNNKEL, per germline (reference sequence). Trimming pared 3 bases from V and 2 bases from J, leaving 13 bases between. CDR3 size: 15 residues. General study findings and limits: Only 5 to 7 AZD1222 recipients were seropositive at baseline. Spike regions recognized by vaccine-associated CD4 TCRs spanned the protein, led by 160-218 and 743-854. White British people made up most donors, females outnumbered males, and clonal diversity was possibly underestimated. Spike-specific TCR breadth and depth were elevated following two AZD1222 doses.

Clones were read by immunoSEQ multiplex PCR, and TCRdb kept only the in-frame ones, dropping some. The sample is made up of about 140,000 clones, and the top ten hold roughly 2% of it. Sequenced sample: peripheral blood. The receptor comes from an adult in good health. V and J are TRBV3-1 (or the pseudogene TRBV3-2) and TRBJ1-2, with D possibly matching TRBD1 (5 bases). In nucleotides, the CDR3 is TGTGCCAGCAGCCATGACAGCCTCCTAAACTATGGCTACACCTTC. Encoded protein: CASSHDSLLNYGYTF.